These 25 T cell receptor beta chains were all obtained from the same sample, sequenced in a study of response to subunit inactivated influenza vaccine. TCRdb re-called the RT-PCR reads with MiXCR, one entry per CDR3 protein. The table includes some 850,000 distinct CDR3 sequences, roughly 20% detected once. Sample: PBMCs from blood, taken 5 days after vaccination. The receptors derive from a man aged 50 to 60 who received an inactivated influenza vaccine.

The chain uses TRBV12-3 or TRBV12-4 and TRBJ1-2, with a possible D match to TRBD1 (5 bases). This CDR3 is built from 13 residues. Trimming left V 3 bases short and J 8 bases short, with 13 bases between. The chain's CDR3 is CASSFFGGVGYTF. The CDR3 DNA is TGTGCCAGCAGTTTTTTCGGGGGAGTCGGCTACACCTTC.

The V and J genes are TRBV30 and TRBJ2-5; 9 positions agree with TRBD2. CDR3 length: 14 residues. V shed 7 bases, J shed 5 bases, and the junction held 11 bases outside the gene matches. Germline V gene sequence: CDR1 GTSNPN, CDR2 SVGIG (reference sequence). The CDR3 region is CASGRGLAGETQYF. In nucleotides, the CDR3 is TGTGCCTCCGGACGGGGGCTAGCGGGGGAGACCCAGTACTTC. Together with reference TRBV30 and TRBJ2-5, the CDR3 gives the full variable domain: SQTIHQWPATLVQPVGSPLSLECTVEGTSNPNLYWYRQAAGRGLQLLFYSVGIGQISSEVPQNLSASRPQDRQFILSSKKLLLSDSGFYLCASGRGLAGETQYFGPGTRLLVL.

J is TRBJ2-6 and V is TRBV9; 7 bases map to TRBD1. Germline V gene sequence: CDR1 SGDLS, CDR2 YYNGEE. The CDR3 spans 19 residues. With V trimmed by 1 base and J by 0 bases, 10 bases remained unmatched. CDR3 nucleotide sequence: TGTGCCAGCAGCGTAAGGAGACAGGGCCCACTCTCTGGGGCCAACGTCCTGACTTTC. This encodes CASSVRRQGPLSGANVLTF. The variable domain in full, with the rest retrieved from reference TRBV9 and TRBJ2-6, is DSGVTQTPKHLITATGQRVTLRCSPRSGDLSVYWYQQSLDQGLQFLIQYYNGEERAKGNILERFSAQQFPDLHSELNLSSLELGDSALYFCASSVRRQGPLSGANVLTFGAGSRLTVL.

V gene TRBV20-1 combines with J gene TRBJ1-5; D is ambiguous. Per germline, CDR1 DFQATT and CDR2 SNEGSKA (reference sequence). V lost 1 base to trimming and J lost 0 bases, with 10 bases between them. This CDR3 region has 15 residues. The CDR3, as DNA: TGCAGTGCTAGAGTGGGTAGGGCTAGCAATCAGCCCCAGCATTTT. It is translated as CSARVGRASNQPQHF.

This clonotype was counted a few times. The chain uses TRBV5-1 and TRBJ1-1, with D possibly matching TRBD1 (5 bases). The germline CDR1 and CDR2 sequences are SGHRS and YFSETQ. V lost 6 bases to trimming and J lost 5 bases, with 14 bases between them. CDR3 length: 13 residues. The CDR3 nucleotides read TGCGCCAGCAAGGAAGGGGCTGGGACTGAAGCTTTCTTT. Protein sequence: CASKEGAGTEAFF.

The J gene is TRBJ2-7, the V gene TRBV7-6, with D possibly TRBD2 on 6 matching bases. Germline V CDR1 and CDR2: SGHVS, FNYEAQ. The CDR3 spans 16 residues. With 5 bases removed from V and 2 bases from J, the gap between germline ends came to 19 bases. The chain's CDR3 is CASSPSPGTGTYEQYF. The CDR3 DNA sequence: TGTGCCAGCAGCCCCAGTCCCGGGACTGGAACCTACGAGCAGTACTTC.

This chain links TRBV4-1 with TRBJ2-6; 8 bases align to TRBD1. Germline V gives CDR1 MGHRA, CDR2 YSYEKL. Trimming removed 8 bases from V and 4 bases from J; junction bases left unmatched: 7. This CDR3 spans 15 amino acids. The CDR3 spells CASGNRQGGANVLTF. Written as DNA, the CDR3 is TGCGCCAGCGGAAACAGACAGGGGGGGGCCAACGTCCTGACTTTC.

This clonotype was seen a handful of times. The J gene is TRBJ1-5, the V gene TRBV29-1; D is unclear. CDR1 and CDR2 from the germline V gene are SQVTM and ANQGSEA. The CDR3 has 13 residues. V lost 4 bases and J lost 4, with 11 bases in between. DNA for the CDR3: TGCAGCGTTGGGCGAGGTTTTAATCAGCCCCAGCATTTT. It specifies CSVGRGFNQPQHF.

V is TRBV13 and J is TRBJ1-2, with a possible D match to TRBD1 (6 bases). CDR1 is PRHDT and CDR2 is FYEKMQ in the germline V gene (reference sequence). The CDR3 totals 15 residues. V lost 1 base and J 3 bases, leaving 12 bases between the germline ends. The CDR3 spells CASSLVGQPYYGYTF. The DNA of the CDR3 is TGTGCCAGCAGCTTAGTAGGACAGCCTTACTATGGCTACACCTTC. Variable domain in full (rest from reference TRBV13 and TRBJ1-2): AAGVIQSPRHLIKEKRETATLKCYPIPRHDTVYWYQQGPGQDPQFLISFYEKMQSDKGSIPDRFSAQQFSDYHSELNMSSLELGDSALYFCASSLVGQPYYGYTFGSGTRLTVV.

V gene TRBV20-1 combines with J gene TRBJ2-6, with 9 nucleotides matching TRBD1. The CDR3 extends over 16 amino acids. V lost 6 bases to trimming and J lost 0 bases; unmatched junction nucleotides: 6. Germline CDR1 DFQATT, CDR2 SNEGSKA (reference sequence). For the CDR3, the DNA is TGCAGTGCCCGGACAGGGGCCTACTCTGGGGCCAACGTCCTGACTTTC. Its protein is CSARTGAYSGANVLTF.

The V gene is TRBV7-9, the J gene TRBJ2-3; D not certain. The V end was cut by 7 bases, the J end by 0 bases, with 17 bases between. In germline, CDR1 is SEHNR, CDR2 FQNEAQ (reference sequence). The CDR3 is 16 residues long. Written as DNA, the CDR3 is TGTGCCAGCACCGATGCCCCACATGCTAGCACAGATACGCAGTATTTT. Encoded protein: CASTDAPHASTDTQYF.

This chain uses TRBV5-1 with TRBJ1-1; D unclear. The germline V and J ends were trimmed by 3 bases and 0 bases, with 9 bases remaining between them. The CDR3 is made up of 14 amino acids. The germline gives CDR1 SGHRS, CDR2 YFSETQ. The CDR3 DNA follows: TGCGCCAGCAGCTCGGTAGGAATGAACACTGAAGCTTTCTTT. Residues: CASSSVGMNTEAFF. The full variable domain, in which reference TRBV5-1 and TRBJ1-1 provide the parts outside the CDR3, is KAGVTQTPRYLIKTRGQQVTLSCSPISGHRSVSWYQQTPGQGLQFLFEYFSETQRNKGNFPGRFSGRQFSNSRSEMNVSTLELGDSALYLCASSSVGMNTEAFFGQGTRLTVV.

This clonotype has a handful of counts. The chain links TRBV15 to TRBJ2-3; a weak D match, TRBD1 (6 bases). The germline CDR1 and CDR2 sequences are LNHNV and YYDKDF (reference sequence). V gave up 0 bases and J gave up 1 base, with 14 bases separating them. The length of the CDR3 is 17 residues. The CDR3 DNA reads TGTGCCACCAGCAGAGATCCGACAGGACCGCGCACAGATACGCAGTATTTT. This gives the protein CATSRDPTGPRTDTQYF.

The chain links TRBV20-1 to TRBJ2-3, with 12 bases lining up with TRBD2. V shed 0 bases and J 0 bases; nucleotides not matched to a gene: 19. The germline V gene has CDR1 DFQATT and CDR2 SNEGSKA (reference sequence). This CDR3 contains 22 residues. This CDR3 reads CSARDGPLLLAGGPISTDTQYF. The CDR3 bases are TGCAGTGCTAGAGATGGGCCGTTGTTACTAGCGGGAGGCCCTATTAGCACAGATACGCAGTATTTT.

The rearrangement links TRBV5-1 to TRBJ1-4, with 7 bases fitting TRBD1. The CDR3 has 16 amino acids. Losses at the gene ends were 0 bases for V and 8 bases for J; bases not matched to a gene: 10. Germline assignment: CDR1 SGHRS and CDR2 YFSETQ. The CDR3 spells CASSLAIQTGSEKLFF. The CDR3, as DNA: TGCGCCAGCAGCTTGGCCATTCAGACAGGGTCGGAAAAACTGTTTTTT. The variable domain in full, with the rest retrieved from reference TRBV5-1 and TRBJ1-4, is KAGVTQTPRYLIKTRGQQVTLSCSPISGHRSVSWYQQTPGQGLQFLFEYFSETQRNKGNFPGRFSGRQFSNSRSEMNVSTLELGDSALYLCASSLAIQTGSEKLFFGSGTQLSVL.

This clonotype showed up just a few times. The CDR3 region is CASSWGRTMNTEAFF. CDR3 DNA: TGTGCCAGCAGCTGGGGACGGACGATGAACACTGAAGCTTTCTTT. The chain is built from TRBV7-2 and TRBJ1-1; maybe TRBD1 (5 bases). V was trimmed by 4 bases and J by 0 bases, leaving 12 bases between them. This CDR3 has 15 residues. In germline, CDR1 is SGHTA, CDR2 FQGNSA.

The V and J genes are TRBV12-3 or TRBV12-4 and TRBJ2-3; D remains ambiguous. The CDR3 is 15 residues long. The V and J ends lost 3 bases and 0 bases respectively, with 10 bases between them. CDR3 DNA sequence: TGTGCCAGCAGTTTTATCGGTGTGAGCACAGATACGCAGTATTTT. It is translated as CASSFIGVSTDTQYF.

J is TRBJ2-1 and V is TRBV29-1; D might be TRBD2 (5 bases). CDR3 length: 12 residues. From germline, CDR1 is SQVTM and CDR2 ANQGSEA. V was shortened by 7 bases and J by 5 bases, with 12 bases between the two germline ends. CDR3 coding DNA: TGCAGCGCAAAATCGGGAAACAATGAGCAGTTCTTC. Protein: CSAKSGNNEQFF.

The V and J genes are TRBV7-2 and TRBJ2-7; D not certain. The CDR3 covers 14 residues. The germline CDR1 and CDR2 sequences are SGHTA and FQGNSA. With 6 bases removed from V and 2 bases from J, the gap between germline ends came to 14 bases. The CDR3 nucleotides are TGTGCCAGCAGTAAACCGAACGGACCCTACGAGCAGTACTTC. This sequence encodes CASSKPNGPYEQYF.

There are many counts of this clonotype. CDR3: CSASRGTDYEQYF. Written as DNA, the CDR3 is TGCAGTGCTAGTCGGGGGACAGACTACGAGCAGTACTTC. This chain uses TRBV20-1 with TRBJ2-7; possibly TRBD1 for D (7 bases). The CDR3 spans 13 residues. Germline CDR1 DFQATT, CDR2 SNEGSKA (reference sequence). The germline V and J ends were trimmed by 3 bases and 3 bases, with 12 bases remaining between them.

The rearrangement uses TRBV6-6 and TRBJ2-2; either TRBD1 or TRBD2 may fit D (5 bases each). From germline, CDR1 is MNHNY and CDR2 SVGAGI (reference sequence). This CDR3 spans 13 amino acids. Trimming took off 6 bases at V and 3 bases at J, with 8 bases between the two ends. Here the CDR3 DNA reads TGTGCCAGCAGCGAGGGGTACACCGGGGAGCTGTTTTTT. Translating it yields CASSEGYTGELFF.

The chain recombines TRBV15 with TRBJ2-5; D is undetermined. The germline V gene has CDR1 LNHNV and CDR2 YYDKDF (reference sequence). V lost 5 bases and J lost 1, with 11 bases in between. The CDR3 is 14 amino acids. The CDR3 here is CATSARMVQETQYF. CDR3 nucleotide sequence: TGTGCCACCAGCGCCCGGATGGTCCAAGAGACCCAGTACTTC.

This clonotype showed up just a few times. This chain connects TRBV4-3 to TRBJ2-5; D not certain. The CDR3 totals 15 residues. V shed 0 bases and J shed 0 bases, with 8 bases lying between them. The germline V gene encodes CDR1 LGHNA and CDR2 YSLEER. CDR3 sequence: CASSQDDGYQETQYF. The DNA for the CDR3 is TGCGCCAGCAGCCAAGATGACGGGTACCAAGAGACCCAGTACTTC.

V and J are TRBV5-4 and TRBJ2-2, with D possibly TRBD2 on 5 matching bases. The germline gives CDR1 SGHNT, CDR2 YYREEE (reference sequence). The CDR3 has 15 amino acids. Deletions cut 4 bases from V and 2 bases from J, with 12 bases between. In DNA form, the CDR3 reads TGTGCCAGCAGCCACCCATCGGGAAACACCGGGGAGCTGTTTTTT. Encoded protein: CASSHPSGNTGELFF.

The chain employs TRBV5-6 and TRBJ1-1, with 7 bases that match TRBD1. Germline V gene sequence: CDR1 SGHDT, CDR2 YYEEEE. The CDR3 is 12 amino acids. Germline trimming cut 1 base from V and 11 bases from J; bases unmatched to any gene: 5. CDR3 amino acids: CASSLMSRGAFF. CDR3 sequence (DNA): TGTGCCAGCAGCTTGATGTCCAGGGGGGCTTTCTTT.